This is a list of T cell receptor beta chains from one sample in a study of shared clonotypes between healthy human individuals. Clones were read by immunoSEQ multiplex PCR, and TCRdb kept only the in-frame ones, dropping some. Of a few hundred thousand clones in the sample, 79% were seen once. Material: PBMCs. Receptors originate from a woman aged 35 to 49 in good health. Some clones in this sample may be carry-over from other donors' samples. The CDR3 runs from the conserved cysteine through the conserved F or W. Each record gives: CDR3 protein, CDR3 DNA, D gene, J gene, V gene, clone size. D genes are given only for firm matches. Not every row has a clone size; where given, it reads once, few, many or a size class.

CDR3aa: CASSLDGYYEQYF; CDR3nt: TGTGCCAGCAGCTTAGACGGGTACTACGAGCAGTACTTC; d_gene: -; j_gene: TRBJ2-7; v_gene: TRBV7-6; abundance: -
CDR3aa: CASSSQGTEAFF; CDR3nt: TGTGCCAGCAGTTCGCAGGGTACTGAAGCTTTCTTT; d_gene: -; j_gene: TRBJ1-1; v_gene: TRBV28; abundance: -
CDR3aa: CASSPDRADTQYF; CDR3nt: TGCGCCAGCAGCCCGGACAGGGCGGATACGCAGTATTTT; d_gene: TRBD1; j_gene: TRBJ2-3; v_gene: TRBV5-1; abundance: -
CDR3aa: CASSYQREETQYF; CDR3nt: TGTGCCAGCAGTTACCAGCGGGAAGAGACCCAGTACTTC; d_gene: -; j_gene: TRBJ2-5; v_gene: TRBV6-5; abundance: -
CDR3aa: CASSLVGHLSGNTIYF; CDR3nt: TGCGCCAGCAGCTTGGTGGGACATCTCTCTGGAAACACCATATATTTT; d_gene: -; j_gene: TRBJ1-3; v_gene: TRBV5-1; abundance: -
CDR3aa: CAIRAGSSTDTQYF; CDR3nt: TGTGCCATCAGAGCAGGGTCGAGCACAGATACGCAGTATTTT; d_gene: -; j_gene: TRBJ2-3; v_gene: TRBV10-3; abundance: -
CDR3aa: CASKRTSGRPHEQYF; CDR3nt: TGTGCCAGCAAGCGGACTAGCGGGAGGCCCCACGAGCAGTACTTC; d_gene: TRBD2; j_gene: TRBJ2-7; v_gene: TRBV6-1; abundance: few
CDR3aa: CASSLAPGGGRGTEAFF; CDR3nt: TGTGCCAGCAGCTTGGCCCCGGGCGGGGGTCGGGGCACTGAAGCTTTCTTT; d_gene: -; j_gene: TRBJ1-1; v_gene: TRBV5-4; abundance: -
CDR3aa: CASSSARGYTF; CDR3nt: TGTGCCAGCAGCTCCGCTAGGGGCTACACCTTC; d_gene: -; j_gene: TRBJ1-2; v_gene: TRBV9; abundance: -
CDR3aa: CASSLSASEMNTQYF; CDR3nt: TGTGCCAGCAGCTTAAGTGCCAGCGAGATGAATACGCAGTATTTT; d_gene: -; j_gene: TRBJ2-3; v_gene: TRBV7-2; abundance: once
CDR3aa: CASSHWRPPYEQYF; CDR3nt: TGTGCCAGCTCCCATTGGAGGCCCCCCTACGAGCAGTACTTC; d_gene: -; j_gene: TRBJ2-7; v_gene: TRBV6-7; abundance: -
CDR3aa: CASTPGQGARYGYTF; CDR3nt: TGTGCCAGCACCCCCGGACAGGGGGCAAGGTATGGCTACACCTTC; d_gene: TRBD1; j_gene: TRBJ1-2; v_gene: TRBV28; abundance: once
CDR3aa: CASSVGESSGELFF; CDR3nt: TGTGCCAGCAGCGTAGGGGAAAGCTCCGGGGAGCTGTTTTTT; d_gene: -; j_gene: TRBJ2-2; v_gene: TRBV9; abundance: -
CDR3aa: CASSLNRGLSTNEKLFF; CDR3nt: TGTGCCAGCAGTTTAAACAGGGGGCTGTCCACTAATGAAAAACTGTTTTTT; d_gene: TRBD1; j_gene: TRBJ1-4; v_gene: TRBV27; abundance: -
CDR3aa: CASSPRQGPYEQYF; CDR3nt: TGTGCCAGCTCACCTCGGCAGGGACCCTACGAGCAGTACTTC; d_gene: -; j_gene: TRBJ2-7; v_gene: TRBV18; abundance: -
CDR3aa: CASSLTRASGKNTGELFF; CDR3nt: TGTGCCAGCAGCTTAACCCGGGCTAGCGGGAAGAACACCGGGGAGCTGTTTTTT; d_gene: TRBD2; j_gene: TRBJ2-2; v_gene: TRBV7-3; abundance: -
CDR3aa: CASTATGPHTEAFF; CDR3nt: TGTGCCAGTACTGCGACAGGGCCCCATACTGAAGCTTTCTTT; d_gene: TRBD1; j_gene: TRBJ1-1; v_gene: TRBV19; abundance: -
CDR3aa: CSFAVVNRAGTEAFF; CDR3nt: TGCAGTTTCGCCGTCGTGAATAGGGCGGGGACTGAAGCTTTCTTT; d_gene: -; j_gene: TRBJ1-1; v_gene: TRBV29-1; abundance: many
CDR3aa: CATSRARDSNQPQHF; CDR3nt: TGTGCCACCAGCAGAGCCAGGGATAGCAATCAGCCCCAGCATTTT; d_gene: -; j_gene: TRBJ1-5; v_gene: TRBV15; abundance: -
CDR3aa: CATSRDGDRDDEQFF; CDR3nt: TGTGCCACCAGCAGAGATGGGGACAGGGACGATGAGCAGTTCTTC; d_gene: TRBD1; j_gene: TRBJ2-1; v_gene: TRBV15; abundance: many
CDR3aa: CASSPGSSAYEQYF; CDR3nt: TGCGCCAGCAGCCCTGGGAGCAGTGCCTACGAGCAGTACTTC; d_gene: -; j_gene: TRBJ2-7; v_gene: TRBV5-1; abundance: -
CDR3aa: CASSLVQDSSGNTIYF; CDR3nt: TGTGCCAGCAGCTTAGTACAGGATAGCTCTGGAAACACCATATATTTT; d_gene: -; j_gene: TRBJ1-3; v_gene: TRBV7-2; abundance: -
CDR3aa: CASSPGGHLSPQHF; CDR3nt: TGTGCCAGCAGCCCTGGGGGCCACCTGTCGCCCCAGCATTTT; d_gene: -; j_gene: TRBJ1-5; v_gene: TRBV2; abundance: many
CDR3aa: CASSLRMGTEAFF; CDR3nt: TGTGCCAGCAGCTTACGGATGGGCACTGAAGCTTTCTTT; d_gene: -; j_gene: TRBJ1-1; v_gene: TRBV7-3; abundance: -
CDR3aa: CASSSAGTGLGQPQHF; CDR3nt: TGTGCCAGCAGTTCCGCCGGGACAGGGTTAGGTCAGCCCCAGCATTTT; d_gene: TRBD1; j_gene: TRBJ1-5; v_gene: TRBV6-5; abundance: few
CDR3aa: CASRPRATPYNEQFF; CDR3nt: TGTGCCAGCAGGCCCCGGGCTACCCCCTACAATGAGCAGTTCTTC; d_gene: -; j_gene: TRBJ2-1; v_gene: TRBV6-5; abundance: once
CDR3aa: CASTSNDRQPGELFF; CDR3nt: TGTGCCAGCACCAGCAACGACAGGCAACCCGGGGAGCTGTTTTTT; d_gene: -; j_gene: TRBJ2-2; v_gene: TRBV11-2; abundance: once
CDR3aa: CASSRQAGSDNEQFF; CDR3nt: TGTGCCAGCAGCCGCCAAGCGGGAAGCGACAATGAGCAGTTCTTC; d_gene: TRBD2; j_gene: TRBJ2-1; v_gene: TRBV9; abundance: few
CDR3aa: CARSLTPGASYEQYF; CDR3nt: TGTGCCAGAAGCTTGACGCCGGGGGCTTCCTACGAGCAGTACTTC; d_gene: -; j_gene: TRBJ2-7; v_gene: TRBV5-3; abundance: -
CDR3aa: CASSPTGETDTQYF; CDR3nt: TGTGCCAGCTCACCAACAGGGGAGACAGATACGCAGTATTTT; d_gene: TRBD1; j_gene: TRBJ2-3; v_gene: TRBV18; abundance: -
CDR3aa: CASSVDGSPSTDTQYF; CDR3nt: TGTGCCAGCAGCGTAGACGGGAGTCCCAGCACAGATACGCAGTATTTT; d_gene: -; j_gene: TRBJ2-3; v_gene: TRBV9; abundance: once
CDR3aa: CASSEDSGTTSYEQYF; CDR3nt: TGTGCCAGCAGTGAAGATAGCGGAACTACCTCCTACGAGCAGTACTTC; d_gene: -; j_gene: TRBJ2-7; v_gene: TRBV6-1; abundance: many
CDR3aa: CASSLAAHPTAYEQYF; CDR3nt: TGTGCCAGCAGCTTAGCGGCCCACCCAACAGCCTACGAGCAGTACTTC; d_gene: -; j_gene: TRBJ2-7; v_gene: TRBV7-9; abundance: -
CDR3aa: CASSKALSDYVGQETQYF; CDR3nt: TGTGCCAGCAGCAAAGCGCTTTCGGACTACGTCGGCCAAGAGACCCAGTACTTC; d_gene: -; j_gene: TRBJ2-5; v_gene: TRBV21-1; abundance: -
CDR3aa: CASSYSLLAGGETQYF; CDR3nt: TGTGCCAGCAGTTACTCACTTTTGGCGGGAGGGGAGACCCAGTACTTC; d_gene: TRBD2; j_gene: TRBJ2-5; v_gene: TRBV6-6; abundance: once
CDR3aa: CASRLTPTNEKLFF; CDR3nt: TGTGCCAGCAGACTGACCCCAACTAATGAAAAACTGTTTTTT; d_gene: -; j_gene: TRBJ1-4; v_gene: TRBV27; abundance: many
CDR3aa: CASSPDSDIQYF; CDR3nt: TGTGCCAGCAGCCCTGATTCAGACATTCAGTACTTC; d_gene: -; j_gene: TRBJ2-4; v_gene: TRBV11-3; abundance: -
CDR3aa: CASSPSTGLFEQYF; CDR3nt: TGTGCCAGTAGTCCTTCGACAGGGCTCTTTGAGCAGTACTTC; d_gene: TRBD1; j_gene: TRBJ2-7; v_gene: TRBV19; abundance: -
CDR3aa: CAIAYLGEVNTEAFF; CDR3nt: TGTGCCATTGCTTACTTAGGGGAGGTGAACACTGAAGCTTTCTTT; d_gene: -; j_gene: TRBJ1-1; v_gene: TRBV7-2; abundance: -
CDR3aa: CASSLIGTGVEQYF; CDR3nt: TGTGCCAGCAGCTTGATTGGGACAGGGGTCGAGCAGTACTTC; d_gene: TRBD1; j_gene: TRBJ2-7; v_gene: TRBV5-4; abundance: -
CDR3aa: CASSKTFQASGSPGELFF; CDR3nt: TGTGCCAGCAGCAAAACGTTTCAGGCTAGCGGGAGTCCCGGGGAGCTGTTTTTT; d_gene: -; j_gene: TRBJ2-2; v_gene: TRBV21-1; abundance: -
CDR3aa: CATAGRPSGANVLTF; CDR3nt: TGTGCCACCGCGGGACGCCCTTCTGGGGCCAACGTCCTGACTTTC; d_gene: -; j_gene: TRBJ2-6; v_gene: TRBV6-5; abundance: -
CDR3aa: CASSPARASGELFF; CDR3nt: TGTGCCAGCTCACCGGCCAGGGCGTCCGGGGAGCTGTTTTTT; d_gene: -; j_gene: TRBJ2-2; v_gene: TRBV18; abundance: -
CDR3aa: CASSPGTSVYNEQFF; CDR3nt: TGTGCCAGCAGTCCCGGGACTAGCGTCTACAATGAGCAGTTCTTC; d_gene: TRBD2; j_gene: TRBJ2-1; v_gene: TRBV28; abundance: -
CDR3aa: CASNPQGMAYEQYF; CDR3nt: TGCGCCAGCAACCCACAGGGTATGGCCTACGAGCAGTACTTC; d_gene: -; j_gene: TRBJ2-7; v_gene: TRBV5-1; abundance: -
CDR3aa: CSVIRQSSSYNEQFF; CDR3nt: TGCAGCGTGATAAGGCAGTCCAGCTCCTACAATGAGCAGTTCTTC; d_gene: -; j_gene: TRBJ2-1; v_gene: TRBV29-1; abundance: -
CDR3aa: CASSLSGANEQFF; CDR3nt: TGTGCCAGCAGCTTATCGGGGGCGAATGAGCAGTTCTTC; d_gene: -; j_gene: TRBJ2-1; v_gene: TRBV5-6; abundance: -
CDR3aa: CASTGRGGYEKLFF; CDR3nt: TGTGCCAGCACGGGGAGGGGTGGGTATGAAAAACTGTTTTTT; d_gene: -; j_gene: TRBJ1-4; v_gene: TRBV28; abundance: few
CDR3aa: CRKAPGGYEQYF; CDR3nt: TGCAGGAAGGCCCCCGGGGGATACGAGCAGTACTTC; d_gene: -; j_gene: TRBJ2-7; v_gene: TRBV29-1; abundance: -
CDR3aa: CASRTGGIYEQYF; CDR3nt: TGTGCCAGCAGGACCGGGGGAATTTACGAGCAGTACTTC; d_gene: -; j_gene: TRBJ2-7; v_gene: TRBV28; abundance: many
CDR3aa: CASSPLSGEGLNIQYF; CDR3nt: TGTGCCAGTAGTCCCCTCTCAGGCGAAGGATTGAACATTCAGTACTTC; d_gene: -; j_gene: TRBJ2-4; v_gene: TRBV19; abundance: -
CDR3aa: CASSFGQGMWSPQHF; CDR3nt: TGTGCCAGCAGCTTCGGACAGGGGATGTGGTCGCCCCAGCATTTT; d_gene: TRBD1; j_gene: TRBJ1-5; v_gene: TRBV11-2; abundance: -